This is a list of T cell receptor beta chains from one sample in a study of blood T cell repertoires in COVID-19. Data came from immunoSEQ multiplex PCR; TCRdb stores just in-frame clones and leaves some out. The table has some 120,000 clones, more than 80% seen once. Sequencing was carried out using peripheral blood. The receptors here all came from a human donor in a cohort sampled during active COVID-19. Both conserved end residues are part of each CDR3. D genes are given only for firm matches. Clone size is not always given. Where it is, it says once, few, many or a class for expanded clones.

j_call v_call d_call clone_size cdr3_aa cdr3_nt
TRBJ1-6 TRBV10-3 . . CAISVDLGGNSPLHF TGTGCCATCAGTGTTGACTTAGGAGGGAATTCACCCCTCCACTTT
TRBJ1-1 TRBV11-2 . . CASSLLYAAEAFF TGTGCCAGCAGCCTTTTGTATGCGGCCGAAGCTTTCTTT
TRBJ1-2 TRBV6-4 TRBD1 . CASSDSSRTGPNYGYTF TGTGCCAGCAGTGACTCGAGTCGGACAGGTCCTAACTATGGCTACACCTTC
TRBJ1-5 TRBV6-6 . . CASYTRNQPQHF TGTGCCAGCTACACCCGCAATCAGCCCCAGCATTTT
TRBJ2-2 TRBV15 TRBD2 . CATSSRPFSGRANTGELFF TGTGCCACCAGCAGTAGACCCTTTAGCGGGAGGGCAAACACCGGGGAGCTGTTTTTT
TRBJ1-4 TRBV4-3 TRBD1 . CASSEGQGVGKLFF TGCGCCAGCTCAGAGGGACAGGGCGTCGGAAAACTGTTTTTT
TRBJ2-1 TRBV5-1 . . CASSRPTGGFNEQFF TGCGCCAGCAGCCGACCGACAGGTGGGTTCAATGAGCAGTTCTTC
TRBJ1-2 TRBV19 . . CASSTSAGTNYGYTF TGTGCCAGTAGTACTTCGGCAGGCACTAACTATGGCTACACCTTC
TRBJ2-7 TRBV3-1/TRBV3-2 . few CASSPMGASYEQYF TGTGCCAGCAGCCCGATGGGGGCATCCTACGAGCAGTACTTC
TRBJ1-3 TRBV3-1/TRBV3-2 . few CASSQVGGGNTIYF TGTGCCAGCAGCCAAGTCGGAGGTGGAAACACCATATATTTT
TRBJ2-1 TRBV13 TRBD1 . CASSGRDRVAGEQFF TGTGCCAGCAGCGGACGGGACAGGGTAGCTGGTGAGCAGTTCTTC
TRBJ1-2 TRBV6-5 TRBD1 . CASSPRGSNYGYTF TGTGCCAGCAGTCCCAGGGGGAGTAACTATGGCTACACCTTC
TRBJ2-5 TRBV5-1 . . CASSLRETQYF TGCGCCAGCAGCTTGCGAGAGACCCAGTACTTC
TRBJ1-2 TRBV9 . . CASSVDGEFNYGYTF TGTGCCAGCAGCGTAGACGGGGAATTTAACTATGGCTACACCTTC
TRBJ1-5 TRBV5-6 TRBD1 . CASSSLKDRGRRGNQPQHF TGTGCCAGCAGCTCGCTGAAAGACAGGGGAAGACGGGGCAATCAGCCCCAGCATTTT
TRBJ1-1 TRBV5-4 TRBD1 . CASSYTGDNTEAFF TGTGCCAGCAGCTATACAGGGGACAACACTGAAGCTTTCTTT
TRBJ2-4 TRBV18 TRBD2 . CASSPSSRGGGNIQYF TGTGCCAGCTCACCTAGTTCCCGGGGGGGTGGAAACATTCAGTACTTC
TRBJ1-2 TRBV5-4 TRBD1 . CASSTYRGAGDGYTF TGTGCCAGCAGCACTTACAGGGGCGCGGGTGATGGCTACACCTTC
TRBJ1-6 TRBV19 . . CASSSSTGRISPLHF TGTGCCAGTAGTAGCTCTACAGGGCGGATTTCACCCCTCCACTTT
TRBJ2-2 TRBV19 . . CASSIVELLGELFF TGTGCCAGTAGTATAGTTGAGTTGTTGGGGGAGCTGTTTTTT
TRBJ1-1 TRBV2 . . CARSGGAAFF TGTGCCAGGAGTGGGGGAGCAGCTTTCTTT
TRBJ2-3 TRBV5-4 . . CASRFFGGTALAQYF TGTGCCAGCAGATTTTTTGGGGGGACGGCTTTGGCGCAGTATTTT
TRBJ1-5 TRBV11-2 TRBD1 . CASSLAIKGQGGYQPQHF TGTGCCAGCAGCTTAGCGATAAAGGGACAGGGAGGTTATCAGCCCCAGCATTTT
TRBJ1-2 TRBV6-4 TRBD1 . CASGGQGAGYIYTF TGTGCCAGCGGAGGACAGGGGGCGGGTTATATCTACACCTTC
TRBJ2-2 TRBV6-5 . . CASIPVGGNTGELFF TGTGCCAGCATACCGGTCGGGGGGAACACCGGGGAGCTGTTTTTT
TRBJ1-1 TRBV6-4 TRBD1 . CASSEDPGQGNEAFF TGTGCCAGCAGTGAAGACCCGGGACAGGGGAATGAAGCTTTCTTT
TRBJ2-3 TRBV19 TRBD2 . CASSIKREITDTQYF TGTGCCAGTAGTATCAAGCGGGAGATAACAGATACGCAGTATTTT